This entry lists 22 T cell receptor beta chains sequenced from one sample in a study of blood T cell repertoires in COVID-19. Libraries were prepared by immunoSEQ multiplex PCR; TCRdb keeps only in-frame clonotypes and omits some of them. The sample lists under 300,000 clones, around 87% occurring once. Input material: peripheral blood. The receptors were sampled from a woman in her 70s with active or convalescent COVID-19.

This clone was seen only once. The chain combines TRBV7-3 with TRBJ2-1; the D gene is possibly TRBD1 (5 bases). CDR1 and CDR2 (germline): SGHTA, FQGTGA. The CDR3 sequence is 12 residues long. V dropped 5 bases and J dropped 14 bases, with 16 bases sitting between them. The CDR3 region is CASSRGQGMKFF. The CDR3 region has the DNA TGTGCCAGCAGCCGCGGCCAGGGTATGAAGTTCTTC.

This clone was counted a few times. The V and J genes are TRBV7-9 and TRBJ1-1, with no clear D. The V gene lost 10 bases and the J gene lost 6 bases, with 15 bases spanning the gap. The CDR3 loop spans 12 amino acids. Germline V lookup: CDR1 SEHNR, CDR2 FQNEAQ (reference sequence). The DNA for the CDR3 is TGTGCCATTCTCGGAGAGTACGCTGAAGCTTTCTTT. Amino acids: CAILGEYAEAFF.

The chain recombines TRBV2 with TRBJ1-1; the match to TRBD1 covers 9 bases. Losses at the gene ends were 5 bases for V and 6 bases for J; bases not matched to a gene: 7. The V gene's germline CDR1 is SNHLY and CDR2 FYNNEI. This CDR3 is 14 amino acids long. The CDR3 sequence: CASSHLGQGPEAFF. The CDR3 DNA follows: TGTGCCAGCAGTCACCTGGGACAGGGACCTGAAGCTTTCTTT.

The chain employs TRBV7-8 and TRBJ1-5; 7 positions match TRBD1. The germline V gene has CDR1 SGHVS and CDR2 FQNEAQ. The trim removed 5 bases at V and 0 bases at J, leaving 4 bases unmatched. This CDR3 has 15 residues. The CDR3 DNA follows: TGTGCCAGCAGCGAAGACAGGGATAGCAATCAGCCCCAGCATTTT. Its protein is CASSEDRDSNQPQHF.

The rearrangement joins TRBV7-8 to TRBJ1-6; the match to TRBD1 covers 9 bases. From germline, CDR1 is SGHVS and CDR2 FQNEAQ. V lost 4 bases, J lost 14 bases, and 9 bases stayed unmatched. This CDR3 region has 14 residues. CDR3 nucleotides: TGTGCCAGCAGCTACGGACAGGGGAGCTTCGCCCTCCACTTT. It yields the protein CASSYGQGSFALHF.

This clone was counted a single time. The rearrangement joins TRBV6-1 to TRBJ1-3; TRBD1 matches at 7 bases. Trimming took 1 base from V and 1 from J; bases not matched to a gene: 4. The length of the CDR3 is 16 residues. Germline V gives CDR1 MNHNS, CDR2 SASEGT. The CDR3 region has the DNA TGTGCCAGCAGTGAAGGGCCAGGGGGTTCTGGAAACACCATATATTTT. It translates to CASSEGPGGSGNTIYF.

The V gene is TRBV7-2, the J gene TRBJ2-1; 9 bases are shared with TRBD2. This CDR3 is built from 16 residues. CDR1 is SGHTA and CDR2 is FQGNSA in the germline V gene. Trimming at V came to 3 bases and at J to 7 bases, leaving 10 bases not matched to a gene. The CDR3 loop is CASSFPSSGGRNEQFF. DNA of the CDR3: TGTGCCAGCAGCTTCCCGAGTAGCGGGGGTAGAAATGAGCAGTTCTTC.

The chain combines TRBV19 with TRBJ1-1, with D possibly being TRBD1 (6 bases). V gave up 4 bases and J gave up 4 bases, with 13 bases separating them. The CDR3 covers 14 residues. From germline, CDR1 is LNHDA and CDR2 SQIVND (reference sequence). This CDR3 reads CASSSDRQGTEAFF. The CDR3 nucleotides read TGTGCCAGTAGTAGTGACAGGCAGGGCACTGAAGCTTTCTTT.

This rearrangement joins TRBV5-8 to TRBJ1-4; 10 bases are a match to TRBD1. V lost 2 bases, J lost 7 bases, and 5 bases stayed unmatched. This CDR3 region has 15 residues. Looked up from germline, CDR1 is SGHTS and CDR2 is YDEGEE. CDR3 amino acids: CASSLGDRGGEKLFF. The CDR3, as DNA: TGTGCCAGCAGCTTAGGGGACAGGGGAGGTGAAAAACTGTTTTTT.

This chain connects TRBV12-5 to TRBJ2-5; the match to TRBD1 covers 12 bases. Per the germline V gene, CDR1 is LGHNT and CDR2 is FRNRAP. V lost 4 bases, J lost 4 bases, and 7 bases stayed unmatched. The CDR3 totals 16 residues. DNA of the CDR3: TGTGCTAGTGGTTCCTCGGGACAGGGGGCGCGAGAGACCCAGTACTTC. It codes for CASGSSGQGARETQYF.

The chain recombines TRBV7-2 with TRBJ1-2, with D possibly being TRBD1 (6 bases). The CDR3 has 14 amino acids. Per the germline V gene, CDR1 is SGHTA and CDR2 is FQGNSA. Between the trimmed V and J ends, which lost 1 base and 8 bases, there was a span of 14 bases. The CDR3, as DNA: TGTGCCAGCAGCTTAGATCGGGGGGCGGGAGGCTACACCTTC. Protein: CASSLDRGAGGYTF.

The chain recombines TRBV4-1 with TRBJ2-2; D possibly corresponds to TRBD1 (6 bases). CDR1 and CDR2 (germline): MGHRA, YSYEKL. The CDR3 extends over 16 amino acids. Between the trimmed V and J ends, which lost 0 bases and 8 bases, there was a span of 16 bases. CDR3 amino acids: CASSQDLTTGLGELFF. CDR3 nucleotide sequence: TGCGCCAGCAGCCAAGATCTCACTACAGGGCTGGGGGAGCTGTTTTTT.

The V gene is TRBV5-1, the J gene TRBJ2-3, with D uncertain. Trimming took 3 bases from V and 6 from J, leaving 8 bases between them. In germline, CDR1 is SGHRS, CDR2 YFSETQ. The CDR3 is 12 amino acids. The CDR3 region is CASSSELDTQYF. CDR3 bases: TGCGCCAGCAGCTCTGAGCTGGATACGCAGTATTTT. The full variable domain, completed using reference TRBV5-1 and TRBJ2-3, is KAGVTQTPRYLIKTRGQQVTLSCSPISGHRSVSWYQQTPGQGLQFLFEYFSETQRNKGNFPGRFSGRQFSNSRSEMNVSTLELGDSALYLCASSSELDTQYFGPGTRLTVL.

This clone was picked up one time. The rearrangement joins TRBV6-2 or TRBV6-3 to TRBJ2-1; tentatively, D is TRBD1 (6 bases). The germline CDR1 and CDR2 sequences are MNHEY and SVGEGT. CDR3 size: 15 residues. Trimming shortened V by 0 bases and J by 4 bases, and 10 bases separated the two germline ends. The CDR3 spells CASSYSGGGYNEQFF. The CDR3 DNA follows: TGTGCCAGCAGTTACTCTGGGGGCGGGTACAATGAGCAGTTCTTC.

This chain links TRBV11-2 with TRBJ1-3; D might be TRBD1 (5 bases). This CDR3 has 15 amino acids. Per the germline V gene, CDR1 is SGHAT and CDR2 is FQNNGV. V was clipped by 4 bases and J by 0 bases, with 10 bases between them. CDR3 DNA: TGTGCCAGCAGCTCGACAGCGACCTCTGGAAACACCATATATTTT. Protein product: CASSSTATSGNTIYF.

The CDR3: CASVAGAAQPQHF. CDR3 DNA: TGTGCCAGCGTTGCAGGAGCGGCACAGCCCCAGCATTTT. The chain has TRBV6-5 and TRBJ1-5; D gene ambiguous. The germline gives CDR1 MNHEY, CDR2 SVGAGI. The ends were cut back, 8 bases at V and 7 bases at J, with 15 bases in the middle. The CDR3 runs 13 residues.

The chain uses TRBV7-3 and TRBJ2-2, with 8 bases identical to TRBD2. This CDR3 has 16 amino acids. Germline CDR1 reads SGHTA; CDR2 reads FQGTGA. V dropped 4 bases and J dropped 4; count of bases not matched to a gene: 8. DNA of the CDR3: TGTGCCAGCAGCTCCTTAGCGGGGATGGCCACCGGGGAGCTGTTTTTT. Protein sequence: CASSSLAGMATGELFF.

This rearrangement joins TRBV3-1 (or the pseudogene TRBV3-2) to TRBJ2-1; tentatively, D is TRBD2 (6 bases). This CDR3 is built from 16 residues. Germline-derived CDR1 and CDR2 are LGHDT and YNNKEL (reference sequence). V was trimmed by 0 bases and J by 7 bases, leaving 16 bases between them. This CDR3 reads CASSQDPGLPGNEQFF. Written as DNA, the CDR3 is TGTGCCAGCAGCCAAGATCCGGGACTGCCCGGTAATGAGCAGTTCTTC.

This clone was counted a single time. The CDR3 DNA reads TGTGCCAGCAGCCAAGAGCCCCCGGAGTTAAATTCACCCCTCCACTTT. Encoded protein: CASSQEPPELNSPLHF. J is TRBJ1-6 and V is TRBV4-2; D is unresolved. CDR3 length equals 16 residues. In germline, CDR1 is LGHNA, CDR2 YNFKEQ. Trimming shortened V by 0 bases and J by 7 bases, and 13 bases separated the two germline ends.

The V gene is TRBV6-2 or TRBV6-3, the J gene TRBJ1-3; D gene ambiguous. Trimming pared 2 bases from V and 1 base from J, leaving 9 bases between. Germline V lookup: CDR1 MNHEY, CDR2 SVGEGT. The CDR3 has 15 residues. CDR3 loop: CASSYPTGSGNTIYF. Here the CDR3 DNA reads TGTGCCAGCAGTTACCCAACGGGGTCTGGAAACACCATATATTTT.

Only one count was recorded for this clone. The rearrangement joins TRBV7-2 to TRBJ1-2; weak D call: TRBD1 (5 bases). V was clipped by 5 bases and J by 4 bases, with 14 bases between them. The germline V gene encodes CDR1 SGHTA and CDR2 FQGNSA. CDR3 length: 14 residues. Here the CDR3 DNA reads TGTGCCAGCAGCCGCCTAGGGGTTGGCTATGGCTACACCTTC. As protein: CASSRLGVGYGYTF.

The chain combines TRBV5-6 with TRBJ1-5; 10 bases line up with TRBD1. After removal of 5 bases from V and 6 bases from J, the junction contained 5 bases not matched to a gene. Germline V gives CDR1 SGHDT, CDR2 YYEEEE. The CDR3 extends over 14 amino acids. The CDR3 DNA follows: TGTGCCAGCAGTTGGGGGGACAGGGGTCAGCCCCAGCATTTT. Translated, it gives CASSWGDRGQPQHF.